Below, 13 T cell receptor beta chains from the same sample are listed, as sequenced in a study of blood T cell repertoires in COVID-19. Repertoires were generated with immunoSEQ multiplex PCR, while TCRdb's copy carries only in-frame clones and drops some. This sample has around 280,000 clones; around nine tenths occur once, and the top ten carry roughly 6.2%. Sequencing used PBMCs or T cells enriched from blood (not recorded which). The receptor source for this set is a middle-aged woman who had recovered from COVID-19.

The chain combines TRBV3-1 (or the pseudogene TRBV3-2) with TRBJ2-7; 16 bases match TRBD2. This CDR3 is built from 17 residues. Unmatched junction bases numbered 9, after V lost 4 bases and J lost 6 bases. The germline V gene encodes CDR1 LGHDT and CDR2 YNNKEL (reference sequence). CDR3 coding DNA: TGTGCCAGCAGCCGGGGACTAGCGGGAGGGCGAGTCGGCGAGCAGTACTTC. Translation gives CASSRGLAGGRVGEQYF.

The chain combines TRBV7-9 with TRBJ2-7; D is ambiguous. Germline values: CDR1 SEHNR, CDR2 FQNEAQ (reference sequence). Trimming removed 3 bases from V and 5 bases from J, with 11 bases in between. This CDR3 is 13 amino acids long. The CDR3 region has the DNA TGTGCCAGCAGCTTGACTCTGGATGACGAGCAGTACTTC. Its protein product is CASSLTLDDEQYF. The complete variable domain, with remaining parts taken from reference TRBV7-9 and TRBJ2-7, reads DTGVSQNPRHKITKRGQNVTFRCDPISEHNRLYWYRQTLGQGPEFLTYFQNEAQLEKSRLLSDRFSAERPKGSFSTLEIQRTEQGDSAMYLCASSLTLDDEQYFGPGTRLTVT.

V gene TRBV2 combines with J gene TRBJ2-3; 9 bases line up with TRBD2. CDR3 length equals 14 residues. V gave up 7 bases and J gave up 1 base; unmatched junction bases: 3. Germline loops: CDR1 SNHLY, CDR2 FYNNEI. DNA for the CDR3: TGTGCCAGCACCTGGACTAGCGGCACAGATACGCAGTATTTT. It yields the protein CASTWTSGTDTQYF.

V gene TRBV7-8 combines with J gene TRBJ2-1; D possibly corresponds to TRBD2 (5 bases). This CDR3 spans 15 amino acids. V shed 2 bases and J shed 2 bases, with 10 bases lying between them. Germline CDR1 is SGHVS and CDR2 is FQNEAQ. CDR3 in amino acids: CASSLFLATYNEQFF. CDR3 nucleotides: TGTGCCAGCAGCTTATTTCTAGCCACCTACAATGAGCAGTTCTTC.

This chain links TRBV19 with TRBJ1-2, with D perhaps TRBD1 (6 bases). Germline V gives CDR1 LNHDA, CDR2 SQIVND (reference sequence). Between the trimmed V and J ends, which lost 4 bases and 7 bases, there was a span of 22 bases. This CDR3 is built from 16 residues. As DNA, the CDR3 is TGTGCCAGTAGTAAAGCCCAAGGACAGCGGTACCTTGGCTACACCTTC. It encodes CASSKAQGQRYLGYTF.

The rearrangement links TRBV11-2 to TRBJ2-1, with 7 bases identical to TRBD2. The CDR3 sequence is 15 residues long. The junction had 6 bases not matched to a gene; V was cut back by 2 bases and J by 5 bases. Germline CDR1 reads SGHAT; CDR2 reads FQNNGV. The CDR3 DNA reads as TGTGCCAGCAGCTTATGGCGGGAGAAAAACAATGAGCAGTTCTTC. Protein sequence: CASSLWREKNNEQFF. The whole variable domain, filled in from reference TRBV11-2 and TRBJ2-1, reads EAGVAQSPRYKIIEKRQSVAFWCNPISGHATLYWYQQILGQGPKLLIQFQNNGVVDDSQLPKDRFSAERLKGVDSTLKIQPAKLEDSAVYLCASSLWREKNNEQFFGPGTRLTVL.

The gene calls are TRBV7-9 and TRBJ1-2; D gene unclear. The CDR3 consists of 15 residues. The V gene lost 5 bases and the J gene lost 5 bases, with 18 bases spanning the gap. From germline, CDR1 is SEHNR and CDR2 FQNEAQ (reference sequence). The DNA of the CDR3 is TGTGCCAGCAGCCCCCCAACCCGAGCCCTGTATGGCTACACCTTC. Translated: CASSPPTRALYGYTF.

The chain uses TRBV20-1 and TRBJ2-1; TRBD1 agrees at 7 bases. Germline V gene sequence: CDR1 DFQATT, CDR2 SNEGSKA (reference sequence). The trim removed 3 bases at V and 8 bases at J, leaving 10 bases unmatched. The CDR3 contains 14 residues. CDR3 in DNA: TGCAGTGCTAGTTTGACAGGGCCTCTTTATGAGCAGTTCTTC. It encodes CSASLTGPLYEQFF.

V usage is TRBV20-1 and J usage is TRBJ1-6, with TRBD1 identical over 7 bases. The CDR3 loop spans 11 amino acids. J lost 17 bases, V lost 4 bases, and 8 bases had no gene match. Germline CDR1 is DFQATT and CDR2 is SNEGSKA (reference sequence). In DNA form, the CDR3 reads TGCAGTGCTATGGACAGGCCCTTGATCCACTTT. It translates to CSAMDRPLIHF.

The table lists this clone with a count of one. This chain joins TRBV19 and TRBJ1-4; a weak D match, TRBD1 (6 bases). Germline CDR1 LNHDA, CDR2 SQIVND (reference sequence). This CDR3 spans 15 amino acids. V shed 6 bases and J shed 3 bases, with 14 bases lying between them. The DNA of the CDR3 is TGTGCCAGTAGCGAGAGCGGGACACCTAATGAAAAACTGTTTTTT. This gives the protein CASSESGTPNEKLFF.

The V gene is TRBV7-9, the J gene TRBJ1-1; D is ambiguous. V lost 1 base, J lost 10 bases, and 13 bases lay in between. The CDR3 is made up of 13 amino acids. The V gene's germline CDR1 is SEHNR and CDR2 FQNEAQ (reference sequence). In DNA form, the CDR3 reads TGTGCCAGCAGCTTAGACTACCCCCTAGGAGCTTTCTTT. Translation gives CASSLDYPLGAFF.

About this clone: The identical CDR3 is also encoded by other nucleotide sequences in the sample. This rearrangement joins TRBV7-2 to TRBJ1-3, with D perhaps TRBD1 (6 bases). In germline, CDR1 is SGHTA, CDR2 FQGNSA. The CDR3 is 16 residues long. The germline V and J ends were trimmed by 1 base and 1 base, with 11 bases remaining between them. CDR3 loop: CASSLGPTGSGNTIYF. DNA for the CDR3: TGTGCCAGCAGCTTAGGCCCGACAGGATCTGGAAACACCATATATTTT.

This clone was observed a single time. The chain has TRBV5-5 and TRBJ2-1; 10 bases match TRBD1. CDR1 and CDR2 from the germline V gene are SGHKS and YYEKEE (reference sequence). V was pared by 4 bases and J by 11 bases, with 12 bases of the junction left unmatched. The CDR3 consists of 15 residues. This chain's CDR3 is CASSPTGTGASQQFF. DNA of the CDR3: TGTGCCAGCAGCCCAACCGGGACAGGGGCCAGTCAGCAGTTCTTC.